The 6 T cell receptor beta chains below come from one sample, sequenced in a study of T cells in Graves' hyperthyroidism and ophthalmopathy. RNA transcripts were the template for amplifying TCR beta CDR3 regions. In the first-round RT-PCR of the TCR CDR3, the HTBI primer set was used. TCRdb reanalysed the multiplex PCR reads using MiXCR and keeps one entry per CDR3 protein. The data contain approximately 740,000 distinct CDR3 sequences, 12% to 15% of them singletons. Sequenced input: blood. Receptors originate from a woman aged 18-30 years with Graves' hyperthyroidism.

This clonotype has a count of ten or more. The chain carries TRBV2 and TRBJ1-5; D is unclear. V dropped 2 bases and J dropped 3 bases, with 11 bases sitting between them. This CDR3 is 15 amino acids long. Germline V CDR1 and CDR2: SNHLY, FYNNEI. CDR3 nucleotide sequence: TGTGCCAGCAGTGAATCCCCCGGGATCAATCAGCCCCAGCATTTT. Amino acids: CASSESPGINQPQHF.

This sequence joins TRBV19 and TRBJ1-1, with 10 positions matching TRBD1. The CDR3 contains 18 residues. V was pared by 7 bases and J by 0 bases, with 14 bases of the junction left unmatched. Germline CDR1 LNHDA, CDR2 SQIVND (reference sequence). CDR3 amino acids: CASTPREDRGVLNTEAFF. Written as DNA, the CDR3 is TGTGCCAGTACCCCAAGGGAGGACAGGGGGGTGTTGAACACTGAAGCTTTCTTT.

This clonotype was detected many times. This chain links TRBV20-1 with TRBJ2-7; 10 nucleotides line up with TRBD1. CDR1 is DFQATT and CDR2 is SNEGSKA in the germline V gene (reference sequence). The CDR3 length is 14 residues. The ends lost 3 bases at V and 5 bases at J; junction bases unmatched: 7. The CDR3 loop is CSARRTGGRDEQYF. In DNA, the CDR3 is TGCAGTGCTAGGCGGACAGGGGGGCGCGACGAGCAGTACTTC.

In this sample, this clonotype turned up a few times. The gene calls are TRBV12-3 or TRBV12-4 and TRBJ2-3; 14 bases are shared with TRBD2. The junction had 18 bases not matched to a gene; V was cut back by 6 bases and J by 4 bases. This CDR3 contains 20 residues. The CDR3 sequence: CASRRTGTSGSALVADTQYF. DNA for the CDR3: TGTGCCAGCAGACGAACCGGGACTAGCGGGAGTGCATTGGTCGCAGATACGCAGTATTTT.

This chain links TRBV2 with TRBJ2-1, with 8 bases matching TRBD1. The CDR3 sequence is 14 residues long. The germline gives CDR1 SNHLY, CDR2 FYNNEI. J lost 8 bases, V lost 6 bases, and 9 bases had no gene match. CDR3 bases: TGTGCCAGCAGGCACCGACAGGGGAGCGATGAGCAGTTCTTC. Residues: CASRHRQGSDEQFF.

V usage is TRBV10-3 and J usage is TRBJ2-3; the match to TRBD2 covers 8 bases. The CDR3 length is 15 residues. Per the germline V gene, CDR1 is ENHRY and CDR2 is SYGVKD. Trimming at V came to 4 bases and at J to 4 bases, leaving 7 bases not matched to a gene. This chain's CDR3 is CAISVLAGGADTQYF. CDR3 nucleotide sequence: TGTGCCATCAGTGTTCTTGCGGGAGGCGCAGATACGCAGTATTTT.